This TCR beta chain emerged from a study of identical twins. This clonotype was counted between two and nine times. TCRdb re-analysed the 5' RACE reads in MiXCR, keeping a single row per CDR3 protein. The sample consists of 400,000 to 500,000 distinct CDR3 sequences, roughly 20% of them appearing once. The V end was cut by 6 bases, the J end by 5 bases, with 9 bases between. This CDR3 spans 12 amino acids. CDR1 is ENHRY and CDR2 is SYGVKD in the germline V gene. The receptor was isolated from a man in his forties or fifties in good health. The specimen was naive T cells sorted from blood. The chain combines TRBV10-3 with TRBJ2-3; TRBD2 is a possible D gene (6 bases). The CDR3 spells CAIREAGDTQYF. DNA for the CDR3: TGTGCCATCAGAGAAGCGGGAGATACGCAGTATTTT.